This T cell receptor (beta chain) was obtained from a study of OX40 agonist ivuxolimab in advanced cancers. Context from the whole study: Ivuxolimab, which targeted the costimulatory receptor OX40 (CD134), was an agonistic, fully human IgG2 monoclonal antibody. Intravenous ivuxolimab was administered to patients every 2 weeks at six dose levels: 0.01, 0.1, 0.3, 1.5, 3 and 10 mg/kg. Among the approximately 50 dose-escalation patients, around 19 had hepatocellular carcinoma, 15 or so melanoma, 9 renal cell carcinoma and 9 head and neck cancer. In the dose-escalation cohort, approximately 82% of patients were male, and the mean age was 60 years with a range of roughly 20 to 80. Patients were allowed to have had prior anti-PD-1, anti-PD-L1 or anti-CTLA-4 therapy, and roughly two fifths of the dose-escalation patients had been treated with checkpoint inhibitors. Three dose-escalation patients achieved partial responses, one with hepatocellular carcinoma and two with cutaneous melanoma. The purpose of peripheral TCRbeta sequencing was to test whether ivuxolimab changed TCR sequence diversity and led to clonal T-cell expansion. The paper describes the monotherapy dose-escalation part (N ≈ 49 patients) of the phase I trial of ivuxolimab.

With regard to this clone: It has no known antigen specificity. Base qualities are not at hand, and no much larger clone is one base apart.

Patients with autoimmune disease history or receiving systemic immunosuppression were excluded from the trial. Peripheral blood for TCR sequencing was collected from all dose cohorts at baseline, on cycle 4 day 1, and on cycle 7 day 1. Samples were obtained from an open-label, multicenter, first-in-human phase I dose-escalation trial of ivuxolimab. Adults with locally advanced or metastatic melanoma, renal cell, hepatocellular, or head and neck squamous cell carcinoma were enrolled in the trial. Before TCR sequencing, CD4+ T cells and CD8+ T cells from peripheral blood were sorted into separate populations. V is reduced by 5 bases and J by 0 bases, leaving a spacing of 13 bases between them. CDR1 and CDR2, per the germline V gene (reference sequence), are MNHEY and SMNVEV. Including the terminal cysteine and phenylalanine, the CDR3 comprises 16 residues. Only the CDR3 DNA is retained, 48 bases long and in frame from the first base.

For sequencing of the TCRbeta CDR3 region, genomic DNA was extracted from the sorted cells. The immunoSEQ Assay was used to sequence the TCRbeta CDR3 regions. TCRdb stores this immuneACCESS table with in-frame sequences only. Part of the clones is absent; in the studies checked, under half of the shortfall reflects unresolved V genes, and no reason is known for the rest. The sample table holds over 75,000 clones, of which about 89% were seen once. The ten largest clonotypes hold about 4.7% of the sample. The study at large found these results: Antigen specificity was not determined for the clonally expanded peripheral T cells. After ivuxolimab, more expanded clones were found on average in CD8+ T cells than in CD4+ T cells. At doses of 0.1 to 3.0 mg/kg, clonal expansion of both CD4+ and CD8+ T cells in blood was seen between baseline and week 6. Low levels of normalized T-cell clonal expansion were also seen in some patients who did not respond. In partial responders in the 0.1-3.0 mg/kg groups, normalized peripheral clonal expansion was found to be among the lowest, especially among CD8+ T cells.

The sequence came from an adult with an advanced solid tumor such as melanoma, head and neck, liver or kidney cancer. The chain is made from TRBV27 and TRBJ1-4; the D gene assignment is ambiguous. Sequencing was performed on CD4+ or CD8+ T cells sorted from blood, taken in a trial of the OX40 agonist ivuxolimab. This receptor carries the CDR3 CASSPEPFPTNEKLFF. The DNA sequence is TGTGCCAGCAGTCCCGAGCCTTTTCCAACTAATGAAAAACTGTTTTTT. With the rest looked up from the reference TRBV27 and TRBJ1-4 genes rather than sequenced, the full variable domain is EAQVTQNPRYLITVTGKKLTVTCSQNMNHEYMSWYRQDPGLGLRQIYYSMNVEVTDKGDVPEGYKVSRKEKRNFPLILESPSPNQTSLYFCASSPEPFPTNEKLFFGSGTQLSVL.